This T cell receptor beta chain was identified during a study of T cells after yellow fever vaccination. As for the study in general: Fractions of limited cellularity were prepared by means of SMART-Seq v4 Ultra Low Input. Findings of the study overall: Booster sampling recovered most clones from primary vaccination (around 97% CD4, approximately 90% CD8). A weaker but faster secondary response was observed, peaking on day 5 versus 15.

The CDR3 length is 15 residues. CDR1 is SGHNT, CDR2 YYREEE, per germline (reference sequence). Trimming pared 1 base from V and 9 bases from J, leaving 17 bases between. This clonotype was detected many times. The antigen remains undetermined. Generation of TCR cDNA used 5'RACE template switching (which added a universal primer site and UMIs). TCRdb re-derived calls from the 5' RACE reads in MiXCR, one entry per CDR3 protein. This table holds around 72,000 distinct CDR3 sequences, more than 5.5% found once. Sequences were derived from CD8+ T cells sorted from PBMCs, sampled 10 days after the first yellow fever vaccination. This chain connects TRBV5-4 to TRBJ2-1, with a weak D call TRBD1 (5 bases). The clonotype was recovered from a man between 18 and 29 years old who received the YFV17D yellow fever vaccine. The CDR3 reads CASSLFGAPKGEQFF. CDR3 nucleotide sequence: TGTGCCAGCAGCTTGTTTGGGGCCCCGAAAGGTGAGCAGTTCTTC.